The 10 T cell receptor beta chains reported below all come from one sample, sequenced in a study of T-cell reconstitution after alpha-beta-depleted transplantation in children. Library preparation (for TCRbeta) was performed with unique molecular identifiers. Each CDR3 protein gets one entry after TCRdb re-called the PCR reads with MiXCR. There are 250,000 to 400,000 distinct CDR3 sequences in the sample; about a quarter occur only once, and approximately 11% lies in the top ten. Sample: PBMCs, mostly from graft donor cells, taken 180 days after TCRalphabeta/CD19-depleted stem cell transplant. The receptors stem from a male patient under 18 who had a stem cell transplant for acute lymphoblastic leukemia, so the T cells may come from the graft donor.

The J gene is TRBJ2-4, the V gene TRBV5-6; 8 positions match TRBD1. CDR1 is SGHDT, CDR2 YYEEEE, per germline. The CDR3 consists of 15 residues. V shed 3 bases, J shed 4 bases, and the junction held 6 bases outside the gene matches. The CDR3 sequence: CASSSWDRNKNIQYF. In DNA form, the CDR3 reads TGTGCCAGCAGCTCGTGGGACAGGAATAAAAACATTCAGTACTTC.

The rearrangement links TRBV6-1 to TRBJ2-1, with D possibly TRBD2 on 5 matching bases. The CDR3 contains 15 residues. Germline CDR1 MNHNS, CDR2 SASEGT. Trimming stripped 5 bases from V and 6 bases from J, with 17 bases between. This CDR3 reads CASSQRMRVSNEQFF. The CDR3 nucleotides are TGTGCCAGCAGTCAAAGAATGAGGGTCTCCAATGAGCAGTTCTTC.

The J gene is TRBJ2-5, the V gene TRBV3-1, with 9 bases matching TRBD1. Per the germline V gene, CDR1 is LGHDT and CDR2 is YNNKEL (reference sequence). The CDR3 contains 15 residues. After removal of 5 bases from V and 3 bases from J, the junction contained 7 bases not matched to a gene. CDR3 nucleotides: TGTGCCAGCAGCTCCATGGGACAGGGTGAAGAGACCCAGTACTTC. It yields the protein CASSSMGQGEETQYF.

The chain couples TRBV4-1 to TRBJ2-3, with TRBD2 matching over 14 bases. The germline V gene has CDR1 MGHRA and CDR2 YSYEKL. This CDR3 region has 18 residues. The junction had 6 bases not matched to a gene; V was cut back by 0 bases and J by 4 bases. The CDR3 DNA follows: TGCGCCAGCAGCCAAGATAGGGGACTAGCGGGAGAGTCAGATACGCAGTATTTT. This sequence encodes CASSQDRGLAGESDTQYF.

The chain has TRBV27 and TRBJ2-1, with D possibly being TRBD1 or TRBD2 (5 bases each). The CDR3 totals 13 residues. V was pared by 5 bases and J by 9 bases, with 14 bases between. Germline CDR1 reads MNHEY; CDR2 reads SMNVEV (reference sequence). The CDR3 nucleotides read TGTGCCAGCAGTCCGCCGGCTGGGGGTGAGCAGTTCTTC. Translated, it gives CASSPPAGGEQFF.

V usage is TRBV10-3 and J usage is TRBJ2-3; TRBD2 aligns across 7 bases. The CDR3 sequence is 16 residues long. CDR1 is ENHRY and CDR2 is SYGVKD in the germline V gene. J lost 0 bases, V lost 7 bases, and 10 bases had no gene match. CDR3 sequence: CAITSGSGGSTDTQYF. CDR3 in DNA: TGTGCCATCACTTCCGGATCGGGAGGCAGCACAGATACGCAGTATTTT.

This clonotype was seen more than once but under ten times. The chain combines TRBV29-1 with TRBJ1-1, with a weak D call TRBD1 (5 bases). The V end lost 1 base, the J end lost 4 bases, and 16 bases lay between the germline ends. Germline loops: CDR1 SQVTM, CDR2 ANQGSEA. This CDR3 has 15 amino acids. The CDR3, as DNA: TGCAGCGTTGAAGCAGGGACGGGGAGGGGCACTGAAGCTTTCTTT. This sequence encodes CSVEAGTGRGTEAFF.

This clonotype was counted only a few times. The V gene is TRBV20-1, the J gene TRBJ2-3; no definite D call. V was shortened by 3 bases and J by 2 bases, with 6 bases between the two germline ends. The CDR3 loop spans 12 amino acids. Germline values: CDR1 DFQATT, CDR2 SNEGSKA (reference sequence). CDR3 region: CSASMVTDTQYF. The CDR3 DNA follows: TGCAGTGCTAGCATGGTCACAGATACGCAGTATTTT.

There are a few counts of this clonotype. The chain recombines TRBV5-6 with TRBJ2-7; D not resolved. Trimming removed 0 bases at V and 2 bases at J, with 9 bases between. CDR1 is SGHDT and CDR2 is YYEEEE in the germline V gene. The CDR3 is made up of 14 amino acids. CDR3 sequence (DNA): TGTGCCAGCAGCTTGGTGGGAATCCCCTACGAGCAGTACTTC. It is translated as CASSLVGIPYEQYF. Together with reference TRBV5-6 and TRBJ2-7, the CDR3 gives the full variable domain: DAGVTQSPTHLIKTRGQQVTLRCSPKSGHDTVSWYQQALGQGPQFIFQYYEEEERQRGNFPDRFSGHQFPNYSSELNVNALLLGDSALYLCASSLVGIPYEQYFGPGTRLTVT.

There are many counts of this clonotype. The chain couples TRBV5-1 to TRBJ1-5, with no clear D. The CDR3 has 14 amino acids. The germline CDR1 and CDR2 sequences are SGHRS and YFSETQ. V dropped 0 bases and J dropped 2 bases, with 6 bases sitting between them. This chain's CDR3 is CASSLGAGNQPQHF. Here the CDR3 DNA reads TGCGCCAGCAGCTTGGGCGCGGGCAATCAGCCCCAGCATTTT.